The TCR beta chain described here comes from a study of shared clonotypes between healthy human individuals. J lost 3 bases, V lost 3 bases, and 8 bases had no gene match. Per germline, CDR1 LNHDA and CDR2 SQIVND (reference sequence). The CDR3 contains 18 residues. The table lists this clone with a few counts. Data came from immunoSEQ multiplex PCR; TCRdb stores just in-frame clones and leaves some out. This sample has 700,000 or so clones, with about 78% found just once. Sequenced: memory CD4+ T cells sorted from blood. Indicated subset: CD45RA-negative fraction. The receptor was derived from a woman aged 25 to 39 in good health. The chain joins TRBV19 to TRBJ2-7, with TRBD2 identical over 16 bases. The CDR3 loop reads CASSMGTSGRGSYYEQYF. The CDR3 nucleotides are TGTGCCAGTAGTATGGGGACTAGCGGGAGGGGTTCCTACTACGAGCAGTACTTC.